A selection of T cell receptor beta chains follows, all from one sample in a study of cytomegalovirus exposure and HLA in healthy donors. Produced via immunoSEQ multiplex PCR; TCRdb's table is partial and in-frame only. The table has more than 150,000 clones, roughly 80% seen once. Sample: PBMCs. These receptors were collected from a boy younger than 18 in good health and CMV-seronegative. The CDR3 runs from the conserved cysteine through the conserved F or W. A D gene is named only where the DNA matches it firmly. Size is stated for part of the rows, as once, few or many counts, or as a class when the clone is expanded.

CDR3	DNA	size	V	D	J
CASSLGSTGRSYEQYF	TGTGCCAGCAGCTTGGGTTCGACGGGAAGGTCCTACGAGCAGTACTTC	once	TRBV5-4	.	TRBJ2-7
CASSQPGQGATGELFF	TGTGCCAGCAGCCAACCGGGACAGGGGGCGACCGGGGAGCTGTTTTTT	.	TRBV7-6	TRBD1	TRBJ2-2
CASVPLSSTEAFF	TGTGCCAGCGTCCCCCTAAGTAGTACTGAAGCTTTCTTT	.	TRBV28	.	TRBJ1-1
CASSSRGGTGFGEKLFF	TGCGCCAGCAGCTCGAGGGGGGGAACGGGATTTGGAGAAAAACTGTTTTTT	few	TRBV5-1	.	TRBJ1-4
CASSETHSSYEQYF	TGTGCCAGCAGTGAAACTCATTCCTCCTACGAGCAGTACTTC	.	TRBV6-1	.	TRBJ2-7
CASKTGVFSGNTIYF	TGTGCCAGCAAGACAGGGGTCTTCTCTGGAAACACCATATATTTT	.	TRBV6-4	TRBD1	TRBJ1-3
CASSFQGRGDTEAFF	TGCGCCAGCAGCTTTCAGGGGCGAGGGGACACTGAAGCTTTCTTT	.	TRBV5-1	.	TRBJ1-1
CSVVAGGRGEQFF	TGCAGCGTTGTAGCGGGAGGGCGAGGGGAGCAGTTCTTC	.	TRBV29-1	TRBD2	TRBJ2-1
CASSFRSLGQGASGELFF	TGTGCCAGCAGCTTCCGAAGTCTGGGGCAGGGGGCGAGCGGGGAGCTGTTTTTT	.	TRBV5-6	TRBD1	TRBJ2-2
CASSLYRGAGANVLTF	TGTGCCAGCTCACTCTACAGGGGCGCGGGGGCCAACGTCCTGACTTTC	.	TRBV18	TRBD1	TRBJ2-6
CASSQEGGFAGELLF	TGCGCCAGCAGCCAAGAAGGGGGCTTCGCCGGGGAGCTGCTTTTT	once	TRBV4-3	TRBD1	TRBJ2-2
CASRAGGAYNEQFF	TGTGCCAGTAGAGCGGGAGGGGCCTACAATGAGCAGTTCTTC	.	TRBV2	TRBD2	TRBJ2-1
CASSQDVGTGIYEQYF	TGCGCCAGCAGCCAAGACGTTGGGACAGGGATCTACGAGCAGTACTTC	.	TRBV4-3	TRBD1	TRBJ2-7
CASSSLAGGSYNEQFF	TGTGCCAGCAGCTCTTTAGCGGGGGGCTCCTACAATGAGCAGTTCTTC	.	TRBV5-6	TRBD2	TRBJ2-1
CAISLDRVKETQYF	TGTGCCATCAGTCTGGACAGGGTAAAAGAGACCCAGTACTTC	once	TRBV10-3	TRBD1	TRBJ2-5
CASSQASGITDTQYF	TGCGCCAGCAGCCAAGCCAGCGGGATCACAGATACGCAGTATTTT	.	TRBV4-1	TRBD2	TRBJ2-3
CASSLVSLDTQYF	TGTGCCAGCAGCTTAGTATCCCTCGATACGCAGTATTTT	once	TRBV11-1	.	TRBJ2-3
CASSVGPRGTEAFF	TGTGCCAGCAGCGTCGGACCGCGGGGTACTGAAGCTTTCTTT	.	TRBV5-4	.	TRBJ1-1
CASSQDQSRGGLANEQFF	TGCGCCAGCAGCCAAGATCAGAGTAGGGGCGGACTAGCGAATGAGCAGTTCTTC	.	TRBV4-1	TRBD2	TRBJ2-1
CASSEGLAVRETQYF	TGTGCCAGCAGTGAAGGACTAGCGGTCCGAGAGACCCAGTACTTC	few	TRBV2	TRBD2	TRBJ2-5
CASSQDSGDEQYF	TGCGCCAGCAGCCAAGATTCAGGGGACGAGCAGTACTTC	.	TRBV4-1	.	TRBJ2-7
CASSSGTLNTEAFF	TGTGCCAGCAGCTCAGGGACATTGAACACTGAAGCTTTCTTT	few	TRBV27	.	TRBJ1-1
CASSQDLQGTDRAAFF	TGTGCCAGCAGCCAAGATCTTCAGGGGACAGATCGGGCAGCTTTCTTT	once	TRBV4-2	TRBD1	TRBJ1-1
CASSDRGWTGELFF	TGTGCCAGCAGTGACAGGGGGTGGACCGGGGAGCTGTTTTTT	once	TRBV6-1	TRBD1	TRBJ2-2
CACKGREGHGYTF	TGTGCCTGTAAGGGACGGGAGGGACACGGCTACACCTTC	once	TRBV30	.	TRBJ1-2
CASSPWGVNSYNEQFF	TGTGCCAGCAGCCCATGGGGGGTGAACTCCTACAATGAGCAGTTCTTC	.	TRBV7-8	.	TRBJ2-1
CASRGSGQGTGELFF	TGTGCCAGCAGGGGTTCGGGACAGGGCACCGGGGAGCTGTTTTTT	once	TRBV5-6	TRBD1	TRBJ2-2
CASSQGVGRGTYEQYF	TGCGCCAGCAGCCAGGGGGTGGGCAGGGGAACCTACGAGCAGTACTTC	.	TRBV4-1	.	TRBJ2-7
CASSLEAGGGEKLFF	TGTGCCAGCAGCTTAGAGGCCGGCGGAGGTGAAAAACTGTTTTTT	.	TRBV7-9	.	TRBJ1-4
CASRDRGGTGELFF	TGTGCCAGCCGCGACAGGGGAGGCACCGGGGAGCTGTTTTTT	.	TRBV9	TRBD1	TRBJ2-2
CASSSGQVSTDTQYF	TGTGCCAGCAGTTCAGGACAGGTTTCCACAGATACGCAGTATTTT	.	TRBV7-9	TRBD1	TRBJ2-3
CASSLGQWKNIQYF	TGCGCCAGCAGCTTGGGGCAGTGGAAAAACATTCAGTACTTC	.	TRBV5-1	.	TRBJ2-4
CASREYSGPREFF	TGTGCCAGCAGGGAATACTCGGGCCCGAGGGAGTTCTTC	.	TRBV28	.	TRBJ2-1
CASGTGSNQPQHF	TGTGCCAGCGGGACAGGAAGCAATCAGCCCCAGCATTTT	.	TRBV27	TRBD1	TRBJ1-5
CAWGDRVGGYTF	TGTGCCTGGGGTGACAGGGTCGGAGGCTACACCTTC	.	TRBV30	TRBD1	TRBJ1-2
CASSFGDRGYRSTEAFF	TGTGCCAGCAGCTTTGGGGACAGGGGTTATAGATCCACTGAAGCTTTCTTT	.	TRBV7-9	TRBD1	TRBJ1-1
CASSPWHSGSTDTQYF	TGTGCCAGCTCACCATGGCATAGCGGGAGTACAGATACGCAGTATTTT	once	TRBV18	TRBD2	TRBJ2-3
CASSASSGKSFAEAFF	TGTGCCAGCAGTGCGTCTTCAGGGAAGAGTTTCGCTGAAGCTTTCTTT	.	TRBV2	.	TRBJ1-1
CASSARPLGVGGRDTGELFF	TGTGCCAGCAGCGCCCGCCCTTTAGGTGTTGGCGGGAGGGACACCGGGGAGCTGTTTTTT	few	TRBV9	TRBD2	TRBJ2-2
CASSVGKGANYGYTF	TGTGCCAGCAGCGTAGGTAAGGGGGCGAACTATGGCTACACCTTC	.	TRBV9	TRBD1	TRBJ1-2
CASSLWTVTTTYGYTF	TGTGCCAGCAGCTTGTGGACAGTAACAACGACCTATGGCTACACCTTC	.	TRBV5-5	.	TRBJ1-2
CSSSLDRDSVLPPTAAFF	TGTTCCAGCAGCTTAGACCGGGACAGCGTACTCCCCCCAACGGCGGCTTTCTTT	.	TRBV7-9	TRBD1	TRBJ1-1
CASSLGLAENTGELFF	TGTGCCAGCAGCTTAGGACTAGCGGAGAACACCGGGGAGCTGTTTTTT	.	TRBV13	TRBD2	TRBJ2-2
CASSVGTDSNYGYTF	TGTGCCAGCAGCGTTGGGACAGACTCTAACTATGGCTACACCTTC	.	TRBV9	TRBD1	TRBJ1-2
CASSDRTPEKLFF	TGTGCCAGCAGCGATCGCACACCTGAAAAACTGTTTTTT	.	TRBV6-1	.	TRBJ1-4
CASSLKGETYEQYF	TGTGCCAGCAGTCTCAAGGGGGAGACCTACGAGCAGTACTTC	.	TRBV5-6	.	TRBJ2-7
CASSLAASQETQYF	TGTGCCAGCAGCTTAGCGGCCTCACAAGAGACCCAGTACTTC	.	TRBV7-6	.	TRBJ2-5
CASSPPIRLAAFTYEQYF	TGTGCCAGCAGCCCCCCCATTAGGCTAGCGGCTTTCACCTACGAGCAGTACTTC	.	TRBV7-2	TRBD2	TRBJ2-7
CAISGQFDRGDGYTF	TGTGCCATCAGTGGACAATTCGACAGGGGCGATGGCTACACCTTC	once	TRBV10-3	TRBD1	TRBJ1-2
CASSQEEGASNQPQHF	TGTGCCAGCAGCCAAGAAGAGGGGGCTAGCAATCAGCCCCAGCATTTT	.	TRBV4-2	TRBD1	TRBJ1-5
CASSQRSPGQYHNEQFF	TGCGCCAGCAGCCAAAGATCACCGGGACAGTACCACAATGAGCAGTTCTTC	once	TRBV4-1	TRBD1	TRBJ2-1
CASSIQGQGAEGYTF	TGTGCCAGTAGTATCCAGGGACAGGGGGCTGAGGGCTACACCTTC	once	TRBV19	TRBD1	TRBJ1-2
CASSEGPRGNTEAFF	TGTGCCAGCAGTGAAGGTCCCCGGGGGAACACTGAAGCTTTCTTT	few	TRBV6-1	.	TRBJ1-1
CASSSGLAETYEQYF	TGTGCCAGCAGCTCCGGACTAGCGGAGACCTACGAGCAGTACTTC	once	TRBV9	TRBD2	TRBJ2-7
CASSLGLAGGTDTQYF	TGTGCCAGCAGCTTAGGACTAGCGGGGGGCACAGATACGCAGTATTTT	.	TRBV7-9	TRBD2	TRBJ2-3
CASSPTHQNTEAFF	TGTGCCAGCTCACCGACACATCAGAACACTGAAGCTTTCTTT	.	TRBV18	.	TRBJ1-1